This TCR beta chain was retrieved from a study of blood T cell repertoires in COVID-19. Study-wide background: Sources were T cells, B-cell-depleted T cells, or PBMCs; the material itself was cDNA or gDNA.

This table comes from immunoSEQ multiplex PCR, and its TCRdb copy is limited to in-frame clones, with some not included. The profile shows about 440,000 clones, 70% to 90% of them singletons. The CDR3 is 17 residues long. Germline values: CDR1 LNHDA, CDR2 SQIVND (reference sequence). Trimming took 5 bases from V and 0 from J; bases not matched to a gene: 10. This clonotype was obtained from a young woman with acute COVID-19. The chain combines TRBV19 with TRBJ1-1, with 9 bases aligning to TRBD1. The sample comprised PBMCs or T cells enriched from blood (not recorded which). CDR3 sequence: CASSSPGQGPVNTEAFF. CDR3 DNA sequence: TGTGCCAGTAGTTCTCCGGGACAGGGACCTGTGAACACTGAAGCTTTCTTT.